This TCR beta chain was captured in a study of radiotherapy plus CTLA-4 blockade in lung cancer. Trimming stripped 0 bases from V and 5 bases from J, with 11 bases between. The germline V gene encodes CDR1 SGHRS and CDR2 YFSETQ. The CDR3 has 14 amino acids. Method: immunoSEQ multiplex PCR; TCRdb's copy keeps in-frame clones and lacks some. There are about 31,000 clones in the sample; 70% to 80% occur only once, and 7.5% to 8% lies in the top ten. Points on this clone: The antigen is undetermined.

Study-wide results and limits: Once radiotherapy plus ipilimumab had been given, TCR clones derived from tumor expanded in blood. With interferon-beta, early dynamics of blood T cell clones were reported to best predict response.

Sequencing was performed on peripheral blood, taken from a patient treated with radiotherapy plus ipilimumab. The chain combines TRBV5-1 with TRBJ2-5, with D perhaps matching TRBD2 (5 bases). This TCR came from a human donor with non-small cell lung cancer who had stable disease on radiotherapy plus ipilimumab. The CDR3 sequence: CASSLASGSETQYF. CDR3 in DNA: TGCGCCAGCAGCTTGGCCTCGGGGAGCGAGACCCAGTACTTC. Full variable domain (outside the CDR3, taken from reference TRBV5-1 and TRBJ2-5): KAGVTQTPRYLIKTRGQQVTLSCSPISGHRSVSWYQQTPGQGLQFLFEYFSETQRNKGNFPGRFSGRQFSNSRSEMNVSTLELGDSALYLCASSLASGSETQYFGPGTRLLVL.